The rows below give T cell receptor beta chains drawn from one sample of a study of blood T cell repertoires in COVID-19. Repertoires were generated with immunoSEQ multiplex PCR, while TCRdb's copy carries only in-frame clones and drops some. Among almost 85,000 clones listed, around four fifths were seen once. The material sequenced was peripheral blood. The receptors were sampled from an elderly man with active or convalescent COVID-19. Both conserved end residues are part of each CDR3. D genes are given only for firm matches. For some rows the clone size is stated as once, few or many, or as a class when expanded; others skip it.

V gene	J gene	clone size	D gene	CDR3 DNA	CDR3 protein
TRBV7-3	TRBJ1-5	NA	TRBD1	TGTGCCAGCAGCTACAGGGGTTTGGATCAGCCCCAGCATTTT	CASSYRGLDQPQHF
TRBV9	TRBJ1-2	NA	NA	TGTGCCAGCAGCGTAGGTGGCCTACAGGGTTATGGCTACACCTTC	CASSVGGLQGYGYTF
TRBV27	TRBJ1-3	NA	NA	TGTGCCAGCAGTTTATCATTCGGGGTGGACGACCCTGGAAACACCATATATTTT	CASSLSFGVDDPGNTIYF
TRBV6-1	TRBJ2-7	NA	TRBD1	TGTGCCAGCAGTGAATCATTCGGGGACAGGCGCGAGCAGTACTTC	CASSESFGDRREQYF
TRBV19	TRBJ2-1	once	TRBD1	TGTGCCAGTAGTATAGTTCGGGACAGGGTCGATGAGCAGTTCTTC	CASSIVRDRVDEQFF
TRBV5-1	TRBJ1-2	NA	TRBD1	TGCGCCAGCAGCTGGGACAGGGGGAATGGCTACACCTTC	CASSWDRGNGYTF
TRBV29-1	TRBJ2-1	NA	TRBD2	TGCAGCGTTACTCCGGGACTAGACTCAGATGAGCAGTTCTTC	CSVTPGLDSDEQFF
TRBV20-1	TRBJ1-1	once	NA	TGCAGTGCTAGTCACACGTCGAACACTGAAGCTTTCTTT	CSASHTSNTEAFF
TRBV5-1	TRBJ1-3	once	NA	TGCGCCAGCCACCTTGGGGGGGCTGGAAACACCATATATTTT	CASHLGGAGNTIYF
TRBV6-5	TRBJ1-5	NA	TRBD1	TGTGCCAGGGAGACAGGGGGCATCAGTCAGCCCCAGCATTTT	CARETGGISQPQHF
TRBV5-1	TRBJ2-3	NA	NA	TGCGCCAGCAGCCCCCCAGGAGCGGGTACAGATACGCAGTATTTT	CASSPPGAGTDTQYF
TRBV30	TRBJ2-1	NA	TRBD2	TGTGCCTGGAGGCTCAGCGGGAGCTCCTACAATGAGCAGTTCTTC	CAWRLSGSSYNEQFF
TRBV7-8	TRBJ2-1	few	TRBD2	TGTGCCAGCAGCTGGGAAGCGGGGCAATACAATGAGCAGTTCTTC	CASSWEAGQYNEQFF
TRBV6-1	TRBJ1-2	NA	TRBD1	TGTGCCAGCAGTGAACACAGGGGAGATGGCTACACCTTC	CASSEHRGDGYTF